These 23 T cell receptor beta chains share one sample of origin, sequenced in a study of identical twins. Each CDR3 protein is one row after TCRdb ran MiXCR on the 5' RACE reads. The sample lists around 1.7 million distinct CDR3 sequences, about 32% occurring once. The sequenced sample was cord blood. The receptors originated from a newborn girl in good health.

This clonotype was observed a few times. The V and J genes are TRBV6-1 and TRBJ1-1; D gene ambiguous. Germline CDR1 and CDR2: MNHNS and SASEGT. V lost 2 bases and J 4 bases, leaving 5 bases between the germline ends. The CDR3 runs to 12 residues. The CDR3 coding sequence is TGTGCCAGCAGTGAATCTAGCACTGAAGCTTTCTTT. This gives the protein CASSESSTEAFF.

This clonotype occurred a few times. The rearrangement joins TRBV4-1 to TRBJ2-3, with 8 bases matching TRBD2. V lost 4 bases to trimming and J lost 0 bases; unmatched junction nucleotides: 12. The CDR3 covers 18 residues. Germline values: CDR1 MGHRA, CDR2 YSYEKL. CDR3 nucleotides: TGCGCCAGCAGCCGAACCCCTCTTTCGGGGGGGAGCACAGATACGCAGTATTTT. This translates into CASSRTPLSGGSTDTQYF.

The rearrangement links TRBV25-1 to TRBJ2-1, with 11 bases matching TRBD2. CDR3 length: 18 amino acids. Germline V gene data show CDR1 as MGHDK and CDR2 as SYGVNS. The junction had 13 bases not matched to a gene; V was cut back by 3 bases and J by 6 bases. The CDR3 protein is CASSDLSTSGNWGNEQFF. DNA of the CDR3: TGTGCCAGCAGTGATCTGTCGACTAGCGGGAATTGGGGCAATGAGCAGTTCTTC.

This clonotype has a handful of counts. V and J are TRBV20-1 and TRBJ2-7, with TRBD1 matching 7 bases. Germline CDR1 is DFQATT and CDR2 is SNEGSKA (reference sequence). This CDR3 comprises 16 residues. V shed 2 bases, J shed 0 bases, and the junction held 10 bases outside the gene matches. The CDR3 reads CSARTPGTVLSYEQYF. The DNA of the CDR3 is TGCAGTGCTAGAACCCCCGGGACAGTCCTCTCCTACGAGCAGTACTTC.

V usage is TRBV23-1 and J usage is TRBJ1-5; D gene ambiguous. TRBV23-1 is reported as an ORF; its role is uncertain. This CDR3 is built from 18 residues. Trimming removed 4 bases from V and 0 bases from J, with 19 bases in between. The CDR3 spells CASSPFSRSKGSNQPQHF. CDR3 nucleotides: TGCGCCAGCAGTCCATTCTCCCGGTCGAAGGGTAGCAATCAGCCCCAGCATTTT.

This clonotype came up a few times. This chain joins TRBV29-1 and TRBJ1-1, with D tentatively TRBD1 (5 bases). This CDR3 contains 17 residues. The germline V gene has CDR1 SQVTM and CDR2 ANQGSEA. Deletions cut 7 bases from V and 5 bases from J, with 29 bases between. CDR3 nucleotides: TGCAGCGCTGACGTGGGGACCCTGGGGCAGGCAATAACTGAAGCTTTCTTT. Protein: CSADVGTLGQAITEAFF.

This chain connects TRBV6-1 to TRBJ2-7; TRBD2 aligns across 12 bases. The CDR3 contains 17 residues. The trim removed 0 bases at V and 4 bases at J, leaving 7 bases unmatched. Germline-derived CDR1 and CDR2 are MNHNS and SASEGT. CDR3 amino acids: CASSEALAGGPRYEQYF. The DNA of the CDR3 is TGTGCCAGCAGTGAAGCGCTAGCGGGAGGGCCTCGGTACGAGCAGTACTTC.

This clonotype was counted a few times. One junction end disagrees with the germline gene, perhaps due to a read error. The rearrangement uses TRBV12-3 or TRBV12-4 and TRBJ2-1; D is unresolved. The CDR3 is 17 amino acids. Here the CDR3 DNA reads TGTACCAGCAGTCCGTACCACTCCCGATCCCAGTACAATGAGCAGTTCTTC. This encodes CTSSPYHSRSQYNEQFF.

To note about this clonotype: The junction departs from germline at one end; a sequencing error may be responsible. The chain carries TRBV3-1 and TRBJ2-4; a weak D match, TRBD2 (7 bases). The tail of the sequence fits TRBJ2-7 better, so the J call may be wrong. The CDR3 length is 16 residues. CDR1 LGHDT and CDR2 YNNKEL come from the germline V gene (reference sequence). CDR3 in amino acids: CASGQEGGDLGYEQYF. The CDR3 DNA sequence: TGTGCCAGCGGCCAGGAGGGGGGGGATTTGGGCTACGAGCAGTACTTC.

This clonotype was recorded a few times. This chain connects TRBV5-1 to TRBJ2-3; 7 positions agree with TRBD1. This CDR3 is built from 15 residues. J was trimmed by 1 base and V by 3 bases; bases with no gene match: 5. In germline, CDR1 is SGHRS, CDR2 YFSETQ. The CDR3 coding sequence is TGCGCCAGCAGCTCGACAGGGTTTGGCACAGATACGCAGTATTTT. Protein: CASSSTGFGTDTQYF.

The gene calls are TRBV18 and TRBJ2-3; no clear D. The CDR3 sequence is 16 residues long. In germline, CDR1 is KGHSH, CDR2 LQKENI. V lost 0 bases, J lost 0 bases, and 10 bases lay in between. CDR3 residues: CASSPPILRSTDTQYF. Here the CDR3 DNA reads TGTGCCAGCTCACCACCGATCCTCCGAAGCACAGATACGCAGTATTTT.

The chain combines TRBV5-1 with TRBJ2-3; tentatively, D is TRBD1 (5 bases). Germline assignment: CDR1 SGHRS and CDR2 YFSETQ. The CDR3 runs 12 residues. Trimming pared 2 bases from V and 6 bases from J, leaving 7 bases between. The CDR3, as DNA: TGCGCCAGCAGCTTACAGGTCGATACGCAGTATTTT. This gives the protein CASSLQVDTQYF.

The CDR3 loop reads CATSDSWLAGDAYNEQFF. The CDR3 nucleotides are TGTGCCACCAGTGATTCGTGGCTAGCGGGAGACGCCTACAATGAGCAGTTCTTC. The chain links TRBV24-1 to TRBJ2-1; 10 positions agree with TRBD2. In germline, CDR1 is KGHDR, CDR2 SFDVKD. The CDR3 has 18 residues. J gave up 2 bases and V 2 bases, and 8 bases lay outside the gene matches.

DNA for the CDR3: TGCGCCAGCAGCCAAGAATGGGGATCGTACACAGATACGCAGTATTTT. Residues: CASSQEWGSYTDTQYF. The chain combines TRBV4-1 with TRBJ2-3; D is undetermined. V was pared by 0 bases and J by 2 bases, with 12 bases between. The CDR3 contains 16 residues. Germline V gene lookup returns CDR1 MGHRA and CDR2 YSYEKL.

There are a few counts of this clonotype. This chain connects TRBV18 to TRBJ1-2, with D perhaps matching TRBD1 (6 bases). The CDR3 has 17 residues. Germline V gene sequence: CDR1 KGHSH, CDR2 LQKENI. The germline V and J ends were trimmed by 3 bases and 5 bases, with 22 bases remaining between them. DNA of the CDR3: TGTGCCAGCTCACCTCAACTCGCTACAGGGTTTGGGTATGGCTACACCTTC. It translates to CASSPQLATGFGYGYTF.

The V and J genes are TRBV27 and TRBJ2-7; perhaps TRBD2 as D (5 bases). From germline, CDR1 is MNHEY and CDR2 SMNVEV (reference sequence). The CDR3 spans 15 residues. The germline V and J ends were trimmed by 0 bases and 3 bases, with 12 bases remaining between them. The CDR3 DNA reads as TGTGCCAGCAGTTTATCGGCCAGAGGGAGCTACGAGCAGTACTTC. It codes for CASSLSARGSYEQYF.

V usage is TRBV7-8 and J usage is TRBJ1-5; a possible D gene is TRBD1 (5 bases). Trimming took off 0 bases at V and 4 bases at J, with 7 bases between the two ends. The V gene's germline CDR1 is SGHVS and CDR2 FQNEAQ. This CDR3 is 14 amino acids long. In DNA, the CDR3 is TGTGCCAGCAGCTTAGCACAGGCTAATCAGCCCCAGCATTTT. Amino acids: CASSLAQANQPQHF.

J is TRBJ1-1 and V is TRBV6-1; D unresolved. From germline, CDR1 is MNHNS and CDR2 SASEGT. Trimming cost V 6 bases and J 6 bases, with 8 bases left between them. The CDR3 is 11 residues long. CDR3 nucleotides: TGTGCCAGCAGGGAGGCTCCTGAAGCTTTCTTT. Encoded protein: CASREAPEAFF.

This clonotype was counted only a few times. V usage is TRBV14 and J usage is TRBJ2-7; TRBD1 aligns across 9 bases. J lost 2 bases, V lost 4 bases, and 9 bases had no gene match. CDR1 SGHDN and CDR2 FVKESK come from the germline V gene. The CDR3 length is 16 residues. The CDR3 spells CASSPQGQGRPYEQYF. The CDR3 nucleotides read TGTGCCAGCAGCCCTCAGGGACAGGGCAGACCCTACGAGCAGTACTTC.

This clonotype was detected a few times. The chain joins TRBV14 to TRBJ2-1; 8 nucleotides line up with TRBD2. Germline values: CDR1 SGHDN, CDR2 FVKESK. The CDR3 contains 16 residues. After removal of 4 bases from V and 3 bases from J, the junction contained 8 bases not matched to a gene. CDR3 protein: CASSRMGLVGYNEQFF. CDR3 in DNA: TGTGCCAGCAGCCGGATGGGACTAGTAGGCTACAATGAGCAGTTCTTC. Drawing the rest from reference TRBV14 and TRBJ2-1, the complete variable domain is EAGVTQFPSHSVIEKGQTVTLRCDPISGHDNLYWYRRVMGKEIKFLLHFVKESKQDESGMPNNRFLAERTGGTYSTLKVQPAELEDSGVYFCASSRMGLVGYNEQFFGPGTRLTVL.

The rearrangement links TRBV20-1 to TRBJ1-2; D call uncertain. Per the germline V gene, CDR1 is DFQATT and CDR2 is SNEGSKA (reference sequence). Trimming took off 2 bases at V and 4 bases at J, with 11 bases between the two ends. CDR3 length: 13 residues. The DNA for the CDR3 is TGCAGTGCTAGAAACAGTGTAGGCTATGGCTACACCTTC. Translation gives CSARNSVGYGYTF.

This chain uses TRBV6-1 with TRBJ1-1; D is unclear. The CDR3 runs to 13 residues. Looked up from germline, CDR1 is MNHNS and CDR2 is SASEGT. Trimming cost V 0 bases and J 10 bases, with 12 bases left between them. Here the CDR3 DNA reads TGTGCCAGCAGTGAAGCCTCCCCCATCACAGCTTTCTTT. Its protein is CASSEASPITAFF.

This clonotype has a handful of counts. This CDR3 reads CASSYSYANYGYTF. CDR3 bases: TGTGCCAGCAGTTACTCGTATGCAAACTATGGCTACACCTTC. V gene TRBV6-2 or TRBV6-3 combines with J gene TRBJ1-2; D gene unclear. CDR3 length: 14 amino acids. V was trimmed by 0 bases and J by 2 bases, leaving 7 bases between them. Per germline, CDR1 MNHEY and CDR2 SVGEGT.